This T cell receptor (beta chain) emerged from a study of response to subunit inactivated influenza vaccine. CDR3 length: 15 residues. The germline CDR1 and CDR2 sequences are LGHDT and YNNKEL (reference sequence). Trimming took off 6 bases at V and 0 bases at J, with 12 bases between the two ends. MiXCR, run by TCRdb on the RT-PCR reads, gives a single entry per CDR3 protein. This table has hundreds of thousands of distinct CDR3 sequences, 15% to 18% appearing once. The study, taken as a whole, reports: Authors suggested each seasonal flu vaccination may recruit only limited numbers of new T cells.

Concerning this clonotype: The antigen remains unidentified.

The sequence was obtained from a man aged 50 to 60 who received an inactivated influenza vaccine. This sample comprised PBMCs from blood, obtained 12 days after vaccination. The chain carries TRBV3-1 and TRBJ2-1; D is perhaps TRBD2 (5 bases). CDR3 DNA: TGTGCCAGCAGTACGCGAGCGGTCTCCTACAATGAGCAGTTCTTC. It specifies CASSTRAVSYNEQFF.